The entry that follows covers one TCR beta chain sequence. Its target antigen remains unknown. Base qualities are missing; no much larger clone stands one base away. The sample originates from a study of blood T cell repertoires in COVID-19 (dated by TCRdb to about 2020). Study-wide context: Samples from collaborators originated in the United States, Italy and Spain and spanned both the acute and convalescent phases of COVID-19. The prospective study material was composed of cDNA or gDNA derived from T cells, B-cell-depleted T cells, or PBMCs. The dataset comprised deeply sampled blood TCRbeta repertoires from subjects exposed to, actively infected with, or recovered from COVID-19. The repertoires were released in a freely available public database intended as a resource for research on the immune response to SARS-CoV-2. Samples were obtained from the ongoing ImmuneRACE study (first 160 participants) and from 1,200 or so subjects provided by 6 global collaborators. A de-identified subject ID, COVID-19 status, age in years and sex were almost always included in the sample metadata. Where available, HLA class I and class II types were obtained from metadata supplied by the sample provider rather than from assay-based typing. Overall results and qualifications from the work: The amount of clinical and demographic metadata varied by source and participant and was provided uncurated.

TCRbeta CDR3 regions were amplified from genomic DNA using the immunoSEQ Assay, a bias-controlled multiplex PCR. The original pipeline was this. The number of nucleated cells in each sample was estimated from the amplification of reference gene primers within the assay. To quantify the absolute abundance of each unique TCRbeta CDR3 rearrangement, sequence reads were collapsed and filtered. For each sample, productive Simpson clonality was calculated by taking the square root of Simpson's diversity index across productive rearrangements. This immuneACCESS table, as held by TCRdb, lists in-frame sequences with V and J called but not all clones. Of the missing ones, under half trace to an unresolved V gene in checked studies; the others have no known cause. V and J calls and clone size are those listed in that table; D and trimming were worked out from the DNA. The sample table contains nearly 300,000 clones; only one count was recorded for around 89% of them. The ten most abundant clones make up 6.9% of the sample.

Counted from cysteine to phenylalanine, this CDR3 has 15 amino acids. Only the CDR3 portion is preserved as DNA: 45 bases, with reading frame beginning at the first base. In the germline V gene (reference sequence), CDR1 corresponds to SEHNR and CDR2 to FQNEAQ. Trimming takes 1 base from V and 3 bases from J, and the germline ends sit 12 bases apart. A second Seattle source provided samples from volunteer blood donors who had recovered from COVID-19. Each collaborating institution followed its own protocols to collect whole blood in K2EDTA tubes. For TCRbeta analysis, collaborator samples were shipped as frozen whole blood, as isolated PBMCs, or as DNA extracted from either sample type.

The chain is made from TRBV7-9 and TRBJ1-1; no D gene can be assigned with confidence. Material: peripheral blood. The sequence was collected from a woman in her twenties or thirties who had recovered from COVID-19. The CDR3 region reads CASSLVSGIDTEAFF. The sequenced DNA is TGTGCCAGCAGCTTAGTCTCAGGCATCGACACTGAAGCTTTCTTT.